Below, 24 T cell receptor beta chains from the same sample are listed, as sequenced in a study of long-term antiretroviral therapy in people with HIV. Survey-level resolution applied to immunoSEQ assay v3.0. Profiled with immunoSEQ multiplex PCR; TCRdb holds only in-frame clones, not every one. The sample consists of 40,000 to 50,000 clones, approximately 94% of them appearing once. The source material was unsorted PBMCs, sampled about 9 years after starting antiretroviral therapy. Receptors were obtained from a man aged 25-45 years with HIV.

The chain employs TRBV6-1 and TRBJ2-7, with D possibly TRBD2 on 6 matching bases. Germline CDR1 and CDR2: MNHNS and SASEGT. The CDR3 spans 11 residues. Trimming removed 10 bases from V and 2 bases from J, with 9 bases in between. The CDR3 region has the DNA TGTGCCACCGGGGGAGCCTACGAGCAGTACTTC. This translates into CATGGAYEQYF.

This rearrangement joins TRBV4-2 to TRBJ1-6; 9 nucleotides match TRBD1. This CDR3 contains 16 residues. Germline assignment: CDR1 LGHNA and CDR2 YNFKEQ. V was pared by 0 bases and J by 12 bases, with 9 bases of the junction left unmatched. The CDR3 DNA reads TGTGCCAGCAGCCAAGAATCCGGGACAGGGTCTTTACCCCTCCACTTT. Its protein is CASSQESGTGSLPLHF.

This clone was picked up a small number of times. The chain uses TRBV10-3 and TRBJ2-1, with D tentatively TRBD1 or TRBD2 (6 bases each). This CDR3 is built from 14 residues. Germline loops: CDR1 ENHRY, CDR2 SYGVKD. Deletions cut 10 bases from V and 9 bases from J, with 22 bases between. CDR3 in DNA: TGTGCCACCTTGGCGGGACATGGCAGTATTGAGCAGTTCTTC. Translation: CATLAGHGSIEQFF.

The V call is TRBV28, the J call TRBJ1-3; D is unresolved. Germline CDR1 and CDR2: MDHEN and SYDVKM. Trimming pared 8 bases from V and 0 bases from J, leaving 8 bases between. This CDR3 is built from 13 residues. This CDR3 is CASYPSSGNTIYF. CDR3 nucleotide sequence: TGTGCCAGCTATCCAAGCTCTGGAAACACCATATATTTT.

The gene calls are TRBV6-6 and TRBJ2-7; 7 bases fit TRBD1. The CDR3 is made up of 16 amino acids. Germline CDR1 reads MNHNY; CDR2 reads SVGAGI (reference sequence). Germline trimming cut 0 bases from V and 4 bases from J; bases unmatched to any gene: 9. Here the CDR3 DNA reads TGTGCCAGCAGTTACTCGTCTCGGGACAGACCATACGAGCAGTACGTC. This gives the protein CASSYSSRDRPYEQYV.

This clone was seen a few times. This sequence joins TRBV7-9 and TRBJ1-1; D may be TRBD1 (6 bases). The CDR3 loop spans 14 amino acids. Between the trimmed V and J ends, which lost 5 bases and 0 bases, there was a span of 10 bases. CDR1 is SEHNR and CDR2 is FQNEAQ in the germline V gene (reference sequence). The CDR3 region is CASSAGQMNTEAFF. The CDR3 DNA follows: TGTGCCAGCAGCGCCGGACAGATGAACACTGAAGCTTTCTTT.

This sequence joins TRBV6-5 and TRBJ2-2, with a weak D call TRBD1 (6 bases). V shed 6 bases and J shed 5 bases, with 13 bases lying between them. The CDR3 loop spans 14 amino acids. Per the germline V gene, CDR1 is MNHEY and CDR2 is SVGAGI. The CDR3 loop is CASRRNRETGELFF. The CDR3 DNA is TGTGCCAGCAGGCGCAACAGGGAGACCGGGGAGCTGTTTTTT.

The chain is built from TRBV6-1 and TRBJ1-1; tentatively, D is TRBD1 (5 bases). CDR1 is MNHNS and CDR2 is SASEGT in the germline V gene. The CDR3 runs to 17 residues. The V end lost 4 bases, the J end lost 2 bases, and 20 bases lay between the germline ends. CDR3 bases: TGTGCCAGCAGTGGGGGCCTTGGAGCCTTCTTCAACACTGAAGCTTTCTTT. Its translation: CASSGGLGAFFNTEAFF.

The chain links TRBV5-6 to TRBJ2-5; TRBD2 agrees at 12 bases. The CDR3 contains 16 residues. Germline V lookup: CDR1 SGHDT, CDR2 YYEEEE. Trimming removed 4 bases from V and 0 bases from J; junction bases left unmatched: 4. The CDR3, as DNA: TGTGCCAGCAGCGAACTAGCGGGGGGAGACCAAGAGACCCAGTACTTC. Protein sequence: CASSELAGGDQETQYF. The whole variable domain, remainder taken from reference TRBV5-6 and TRBJ2-5, is DAGVTQSPTHLIKTRGQQVTLRCSPKSGHDTVSWYQQALGQGPQFIFQYYEEEERQRGNFPDRFSGHQFPNYSSELNVNALLLGDSALYLCASSELAGGDQETQYFGPGTRLLVL.

This clone was seen once. The genes are TRBV9 and TRBJ1-1, with no clear D. V dropped 0 bases and J dropped 4 bases, with 13 bases sitting between them. Germline V gene sequence: CDR1 SGDLS, CDR2 YYNGEE. The length of the CDR3 is 15 residues. CDR3 sequence (DNA): TGTGCCAGCAGCGTAGTTCCGGAGGGAGGCACTGAAGCTTTCTTT. Residues: CASSVVPEGGTEAFF. Full variable domain (missing parts from reference TRBV9 and TRBJ1-1): DSGVTQTPKHLITATGQRVTLRCSPRSGDLSVYWYQQSLDQGLQFLIQYYNGEERAKGNILERFSAQQFPDLHSELNLSSLELGDSALYFCASSVVPEGGTEAFFGQGTRLTVV.

V is TRBV5-4 and J is TRBJ2-3; 11 bases match TRBD1. Germline V gene data show CDR1 as SGHNT and CDR2 as YYREEE (reference sequence). Losses at the gene ends were 4 bases for V and 4 bases for J; bases not matched to a gene: 8. The CDR3 length is 16 residues. The CDR3 DNA sequence: TGTGCCAGCAGCGTCCATAGGACAGGGGGCGCAGATACGCAGTATTTT. Protein product: CASSVHRTGGADTQYF. Supplemented by reference TRBV5-4 and TRBJ2-3, the full variable domain reads ETGVTQSPTHLIKTRGQQVTLRCSSQSGHNTVSWYQQALGQGPQFIFQYYREEENGRGNFPPRFSGLQFPNYSSELNVNALELDDSALYLCASSVHRTGGADTQYFGPGTRLTVL.

CDR3 in DNA: TGTGCCAGCAGTGAATATGTGAAACTGTTTTTT. It yields the protein CASSEYVKLFF. The chain carries TRBV25-1 and TRBJ1-4; D not certain. Germline V gives CDR1 MGHDK, CDR2 SYGVNS. The CDR3 contains 11 residues. Trimming took off 0 bases at V and 11 bases at J, with 4 bases between the two ends.

The rearrangement joins TRBV18 to TRBJ2-3, with 8 bases lining up with TRBD2. The CDR3 sequence is 18 residues long. With V trimmed by 4 bases and J by 0 bases, 12 bases remained unmatched. The V gene's germline CDR1 is KGHSH and CDR2 LQKENI. The CDR3 DNA reads TGTGCCAGCTCACTCGGCGGGGGGCTTCAGACTAGCACAGATACGCAGTATTTT. It translates to CASSLGGGLQTSTDTQYF.

CDR3 sequence reads: CASSAGFYNEQFF. The CDR3 nucleotides read TGTGCCAGCAGCGCCGGGTTCTACAATGAGCAGTTCTTC. The rearrangement uses TRBV6-1 and TRBJ2-1; no clear D. CDR1 is MNHNS and CDR2 is SASEGT in the germline V gene. V was pared by 6 bases and J by 3 bases, with 9 bases between. The CDR3 is 13 amino acids.

V and J are TRBV10-2 and TRBJ1-2; 9 bases line up with TRBD1. This CDR3 contains 13 residues. Losses at the gene ends were 3 bases for V and 8 bases for J; bases not matched to a gene: 4. Per germline, CDR1 WSHSY and CDR2 SAAADI. The CDR3 bases are TGCGCCAGCAGTGAAGGACAGGGGAACGGCTACACCTTC. Encoded protein: CASSEGQGNGYTF.

V and J are TRBV5-1 and TRBJ2-5, with 9 bases lining up with TRBD2. The junction had 4 bases not matched to a gene; V was cut back by 2 bases and J by 2 bases. Germline V CDR1 and CDR2: SGHRS, YFSETQ. This CDR3 has 15 residues. As DNA, the CDR3 is TGCGCCAGCAGCTTCGGAACTAGCGGGCAAGAGACCCAGTACTTC. Translated, it gives CASSFGTSGQETQYF.

V is TRBV19 and J is TRBJ1-4; D uncertain. The CDR3 length is 16 residues. Germline CDR1 and CDR2: LNHDA and SQIVND (reference sequence). V was trimmed by 1 base and J by 7 bases, leaving 16 bases between them. CDR3 amino acids: CASSIGTDLRIEKLFF. The CDR3 DNA reads TGTGCCAGTAGTATAGGTACCGACCTCAGGATTGAAAAACTGTTTTTT.

This sequence joins TRBV2 and TRBJ2-6; unclear D gene. V lost 2 bases, J lost 0 bases, and 8 bases lay in between. CDR3 length: 16 residues. The germline gives CDR1 SNHLY, CDR2 FYNNEI. DNA of the CDR3: TGTGCCAGCAGTGAAATTCTGGGCTCTGGGGCCAACGTCCTGACTTTC. This translates into CASSEILGSGANVLTF.

V gene TRBV27 combines with J gene TRBJ1-6, with 8 bases fitting TRBD1. This CDR3 has 16 amino acids. With V trimmed by 8 bases and J by 3 bases, 9 bases remained unmatched. Per the germline V gene, CDR1 is MNHEY and CDR2 is SMNVEV (reference sequence). Here the CDR3 reads CASAALTGDYNSPLHF. The CDR3 nucleotides read TGTGCCAGCGCCGCCCTGACAGGGGACTATAATTCACCCCTCCACTTT.

This clone was recorded a few times. The chain joins TRBV19 to TRBJ1-1, with no clear D. CDR1 and CDR2 from the germline V gene are LNHDA and SQIVND (reference sequence). V lost 5 bases, J lost 3 bases, and 16 bases lay in between. CDR3 size: 15 residues. CDR3 protein: CASSSPVRLHTEAFF. In nucleotides, the CDR3 is TGTGCCAGTAGTTCCCCCGTTCGACTCCACACTGAAGCTTTCTTT.

The chain combines TRBV7-8 with TRBJ2-7, with D uncertain. Germline loops: CDR1 SGHVS, CDR2 FQNEAQ. V was trimmed by 5 bases and J by 3 bases, leaving 17 bases between them. CDR3 length: 15 residues. The CDR3 loop is CASSLYTPLGYEQYF. The CDR3 region has the DNA TGTGCCAGCAGCCTATACACCCCCCTGGGCTACGAGCAGTACTTC.

CDR3 region: CASSDWTWSEKLFF. CDR3 DNA sequence: TGTGCCAGCAGTGACTGGACGTGGAGTGAAAAACTGTTTTTT. This chain uses TRBV2 with TRBJ1-4; no clear D gene. Germline V gives CDR1 SNHLY, CDR2 FYNNEI. This CDR3 has 14 amino acids. The germline V and J ends were trimmed by 3 bases and 7 bases, with 12 bases remaining between them. Supplemented by reference TRBV2 and TRBJ1-4, the full variable domain reads EPEVTQTPSHQVTQMGQEVILRCVPISNHLYFYWYRQILGQKVEFLVSFYNNEISEKSEIFDDQFSVERPDGSNFTLKIRSTKLEDSAMYFCASSDWTWSEKLFFGSGTQLSVL.

The rearrangement uses TRBV27 and TRBJ1-1; possible D gene TRBD1, 5 bases. Trimming left V 6 bases short and J 8 bases short, with 10 bases between. The CDR3 totals 11 residues. Germline lookup yields CDR1 MNHEY and CDR2 SMNVEV (reference sequence). The CDR3 protein is CASSQGWEAFF. Here the CDR3 DNA reads TGTGCCAGCAGCCAGGGATGGGAAGCTTTCTTT.

This clone was detected only once. The gene calls are TRBV9 and TRBJ2-1; possibly TRBD2 for D (5 bases). The ends were cut back, 0 bases at V and 11 bases at J, with 6 bases in the middle. Germline CDR1 reads SGDLS; CDR2 reads YYNGEE. The CDR3 contains 11 residues. CDR3: CASSVGEKQFF. The CDR3 DNA reads as TGTGCCAGCAGCGTAGGGGAGAAGCAGTTCTTC.